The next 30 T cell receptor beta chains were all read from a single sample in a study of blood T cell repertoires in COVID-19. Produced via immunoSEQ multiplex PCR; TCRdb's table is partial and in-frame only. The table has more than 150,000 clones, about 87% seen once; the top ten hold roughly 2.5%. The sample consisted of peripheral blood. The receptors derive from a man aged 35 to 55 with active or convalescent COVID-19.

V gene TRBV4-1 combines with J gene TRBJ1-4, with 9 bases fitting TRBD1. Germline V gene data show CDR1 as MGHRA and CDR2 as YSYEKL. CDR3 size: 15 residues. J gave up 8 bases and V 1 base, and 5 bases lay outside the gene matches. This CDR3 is CASSQVGGTGEKLFF. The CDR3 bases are TGCGCCAGCAGCCAAGTCGGGGGGACAGGGGAAAAACTGTTTTTT.

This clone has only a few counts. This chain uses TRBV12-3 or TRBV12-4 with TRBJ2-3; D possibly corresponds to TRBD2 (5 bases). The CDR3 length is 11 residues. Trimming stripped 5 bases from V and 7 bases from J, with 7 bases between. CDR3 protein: CASSPGYTQYF. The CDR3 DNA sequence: TGTGCCAGCAGTCCGGGGTATACGCAGTATTTT.

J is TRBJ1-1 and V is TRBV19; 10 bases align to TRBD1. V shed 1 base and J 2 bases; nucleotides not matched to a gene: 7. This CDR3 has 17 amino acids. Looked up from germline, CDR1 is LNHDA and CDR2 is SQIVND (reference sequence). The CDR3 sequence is CASSIAPGQGINTEAFF. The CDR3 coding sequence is TGTGCCAGTAGTATAGCACCGGGACAGGGGATAAACACTGAAGCTTTCTTT.

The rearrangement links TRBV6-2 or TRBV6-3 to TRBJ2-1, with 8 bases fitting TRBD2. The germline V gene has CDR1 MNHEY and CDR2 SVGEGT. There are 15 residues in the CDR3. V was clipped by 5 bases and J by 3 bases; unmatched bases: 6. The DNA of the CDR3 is TGTGCCAGCAGTCGGAGCGGGAGCATCTACAATGAGCAGTTCTTC. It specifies CASSRSGSIYNEQFF.

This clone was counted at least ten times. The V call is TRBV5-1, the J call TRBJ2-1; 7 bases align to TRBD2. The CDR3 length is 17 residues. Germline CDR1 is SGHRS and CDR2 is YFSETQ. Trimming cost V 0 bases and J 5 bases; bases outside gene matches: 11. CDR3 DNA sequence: TGCGCCAGCAGCTTGGTCTCGAGCCTAGCGGCTCACAATGAGCAGTTCTTC. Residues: CASSLVSSLAAHNEQFF.

CDR3 nucleotides: TGTGCCACCAGTGATCCGCGTCTGGATCAGCCCCAGCATTTT. It is translated as CATSDPRLDQPQHF. This chain links TRBV24-1 with TRBJ1-5; no definite D call. Looked up from germline, CDR1 is KGHDR and CDR2 is SFDVKD. The CDR3 is made up of 14 amino acids. The germline V and J ends were trimmed by 3 bases and 5 bases, with 10 bases remaining between them.

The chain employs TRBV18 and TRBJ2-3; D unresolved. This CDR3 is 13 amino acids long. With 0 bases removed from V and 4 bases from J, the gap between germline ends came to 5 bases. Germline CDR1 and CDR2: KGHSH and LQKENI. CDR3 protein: CASSPPTADTQYF. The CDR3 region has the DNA TGTGCCAGCTCACCACCTACGGCAGATACGCAGTATTTT.

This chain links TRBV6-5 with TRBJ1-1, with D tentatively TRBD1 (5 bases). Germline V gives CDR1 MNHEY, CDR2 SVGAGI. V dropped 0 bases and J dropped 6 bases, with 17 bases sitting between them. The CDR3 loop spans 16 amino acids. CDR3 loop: CASSYSIATGSAEAFF. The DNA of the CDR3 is TGTGCCAGCAGTTACTCGATAGCCACAGGCAGCGCTGAAGCTTTCTTT.

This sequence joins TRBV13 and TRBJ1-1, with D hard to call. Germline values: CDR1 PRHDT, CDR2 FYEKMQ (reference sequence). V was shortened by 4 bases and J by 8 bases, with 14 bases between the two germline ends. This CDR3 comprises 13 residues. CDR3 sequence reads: CASSSHLTLEAFF. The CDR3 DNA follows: TGTGCCAGCAGCTCCCACTTGACACTGGAAGCTTTCTTT. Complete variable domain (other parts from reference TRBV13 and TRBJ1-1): AAGVIQSPRHLIKEKRETATLKCYPIPRHDTVYWYQQGPGQDPQFLISFYEKMQSDKGSIPDRFSAQQFSDYHSELNMSSLELGDSALYFCASSSHLTLEAFFGQGTRLTVV.

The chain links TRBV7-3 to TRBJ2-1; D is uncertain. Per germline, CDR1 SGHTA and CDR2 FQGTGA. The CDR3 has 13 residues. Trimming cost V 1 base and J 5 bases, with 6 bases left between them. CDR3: CASSLKRNNEQFF. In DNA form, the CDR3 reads TGTGCCAGCAGCTTAAAGAGGAACAATGAGCAGTTCTTC.

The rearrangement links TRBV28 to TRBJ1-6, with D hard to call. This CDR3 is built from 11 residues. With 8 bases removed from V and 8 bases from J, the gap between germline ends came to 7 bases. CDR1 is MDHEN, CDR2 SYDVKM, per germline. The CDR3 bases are TGTGCCAGCCGAGGTGATTCACCCCTCCACTTT. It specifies CASRGDSPLHF.

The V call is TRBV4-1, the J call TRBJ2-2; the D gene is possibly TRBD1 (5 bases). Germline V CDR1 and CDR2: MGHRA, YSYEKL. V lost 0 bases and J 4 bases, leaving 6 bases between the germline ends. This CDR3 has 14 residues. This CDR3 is CASSQDRATGELFF. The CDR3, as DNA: TGCGCCAGCAGCCAAGACAGGGCCACCGGGGAGCTGTTTTTT.

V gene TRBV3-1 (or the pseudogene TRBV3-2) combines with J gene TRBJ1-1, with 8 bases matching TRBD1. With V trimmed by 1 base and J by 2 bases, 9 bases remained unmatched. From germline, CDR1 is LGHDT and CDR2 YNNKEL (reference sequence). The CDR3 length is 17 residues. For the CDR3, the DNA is TGTGCCAGCAGCCAAGCGATCTCGGACAGGGCAAACACTGAAGCTTTCTTT. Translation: CASSQAISDRANTEAFF.

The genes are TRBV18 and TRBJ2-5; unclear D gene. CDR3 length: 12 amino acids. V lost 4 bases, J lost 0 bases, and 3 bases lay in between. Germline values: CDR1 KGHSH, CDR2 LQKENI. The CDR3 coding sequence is TGTGCCAGCTCACACTACCAAGAGACCCAGTACTTC. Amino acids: CASSHYQETQYF.

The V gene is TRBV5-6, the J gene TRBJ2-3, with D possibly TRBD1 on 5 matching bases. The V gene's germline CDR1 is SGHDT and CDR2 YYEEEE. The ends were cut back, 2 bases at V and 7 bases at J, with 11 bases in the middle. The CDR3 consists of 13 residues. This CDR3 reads CASSFQGTNTQYF. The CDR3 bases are TGTGCCAGCAGCTTTCAGGGCACGAATACGCAGTATTTT.

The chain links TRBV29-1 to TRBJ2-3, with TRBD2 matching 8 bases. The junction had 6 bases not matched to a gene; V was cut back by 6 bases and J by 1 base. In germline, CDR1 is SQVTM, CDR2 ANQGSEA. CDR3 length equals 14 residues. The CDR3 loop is CSVKTSGGTDTQYF. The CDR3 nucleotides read TGCAGCGTCAAAACTAGCGGAGGCACAGATACGCAGTATTTT.

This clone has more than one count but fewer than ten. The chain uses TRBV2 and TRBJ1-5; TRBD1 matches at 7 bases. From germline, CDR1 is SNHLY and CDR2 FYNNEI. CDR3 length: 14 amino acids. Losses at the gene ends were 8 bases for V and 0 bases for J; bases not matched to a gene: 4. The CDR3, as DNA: TGTGCCAGCCGGGACAGAATTAGCAATCAGCCCCAGCATTTT. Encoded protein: CASRDRISNQPQHF. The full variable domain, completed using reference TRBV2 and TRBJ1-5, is EPEVTQTPSHQVTQMGQEVILRCVPISNHLYFYWYRQILGQKVEFLVSFYNNEISEKSEIFDDQFSVERPDGSNFTLKIRSTKLEDSAMYFCASRDRISNQPQHFGDGTRLSIL.

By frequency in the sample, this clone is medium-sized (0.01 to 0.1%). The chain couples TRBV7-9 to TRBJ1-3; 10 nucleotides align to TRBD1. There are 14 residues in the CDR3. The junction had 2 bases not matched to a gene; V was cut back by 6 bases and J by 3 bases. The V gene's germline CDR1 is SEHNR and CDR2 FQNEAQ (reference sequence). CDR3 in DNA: TGTGCCAGCAGGGGGACAGGGGATGGAAACACCATATATTTT. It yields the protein CASRGTGDGNTIYF.

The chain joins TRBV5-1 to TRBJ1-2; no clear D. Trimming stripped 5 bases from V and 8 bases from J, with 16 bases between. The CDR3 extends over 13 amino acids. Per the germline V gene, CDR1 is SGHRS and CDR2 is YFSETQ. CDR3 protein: CASRLSIAGGYTF. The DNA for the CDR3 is TGCGCCAGCAGACTCTCCATTGCGGGGGGCTACACCTTC.

The CDR3 sequence: CSAPPTGFQETQYF. DNA for the CDR3: TGCAGCGCGCCTCCGACAGGATTCCAAGAGACCCAGTACTTC. The gene calls are TRBV29-1 and TRBJ2-5; D perhaps matches TRBD1 (6 bases). Trimming took off 7 bases at V and 1 base at J, with 16 bases between the two ends. CDR1 is SQVTM, CDR2 ANQGSEA, per germline. The CDR3 is 14 amino acids.

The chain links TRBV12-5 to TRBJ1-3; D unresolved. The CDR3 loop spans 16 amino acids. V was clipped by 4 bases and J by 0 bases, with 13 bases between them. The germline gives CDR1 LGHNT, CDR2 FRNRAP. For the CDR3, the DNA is TGTGCTAGTGGTTCTGGGCAGACGAGCTCTGGAAACACCATATATTTT. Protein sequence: CASGSGQTSSGNTIYF.

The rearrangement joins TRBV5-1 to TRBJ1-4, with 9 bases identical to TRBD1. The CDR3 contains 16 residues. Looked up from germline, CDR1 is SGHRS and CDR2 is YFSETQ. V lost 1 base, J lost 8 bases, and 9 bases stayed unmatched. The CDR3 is CASSLSSRTGDEKLFF. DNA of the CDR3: TGCGCCAGCAGCTTGTCGAGTCGGACAGGGGACGAAAAACTGTTTTTT.

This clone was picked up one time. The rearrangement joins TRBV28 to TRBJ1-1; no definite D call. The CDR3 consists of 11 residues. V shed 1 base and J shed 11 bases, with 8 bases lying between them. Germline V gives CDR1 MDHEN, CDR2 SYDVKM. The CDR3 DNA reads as TGTGCCAGCAGTTTATTATACGGGGCTTTCTTT. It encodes CASSLLYGAFF.

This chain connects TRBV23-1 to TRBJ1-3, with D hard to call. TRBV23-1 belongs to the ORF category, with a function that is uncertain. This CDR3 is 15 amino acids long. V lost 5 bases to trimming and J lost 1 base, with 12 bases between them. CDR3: CASSAQTQSGNTIYF. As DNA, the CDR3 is TGCGCCAGCAGTGCCCAGACTCAGTCTGGAAACACCATATATTTT.

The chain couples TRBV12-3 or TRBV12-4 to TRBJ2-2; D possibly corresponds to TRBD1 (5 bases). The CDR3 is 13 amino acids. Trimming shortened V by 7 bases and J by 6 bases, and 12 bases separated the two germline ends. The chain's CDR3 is CASIGRAPGELFF. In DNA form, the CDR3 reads TGTGCCAGCATCGGCAGGGCCCCCGGGGAGCTGTTTTTT.

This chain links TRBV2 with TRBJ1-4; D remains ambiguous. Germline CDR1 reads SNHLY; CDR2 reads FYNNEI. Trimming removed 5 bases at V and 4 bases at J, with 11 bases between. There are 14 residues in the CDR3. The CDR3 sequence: CASSPARGNEKLFF. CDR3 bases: TGTGCCAGCAGTCCTGCACGGGGTAATGAAAAACTGTTTTTT. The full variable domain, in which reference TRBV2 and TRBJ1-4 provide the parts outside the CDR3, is EPEVTQTPSHQVTQMGQEVILRCVPISNHLYFYWYRQILGQKVEFLVSFYNNEISEKSEIFDDQFSVERPDGSNFTLKIRSTKLEDSAMYFCASSPARGNEKLFFGSGTQLSVL.

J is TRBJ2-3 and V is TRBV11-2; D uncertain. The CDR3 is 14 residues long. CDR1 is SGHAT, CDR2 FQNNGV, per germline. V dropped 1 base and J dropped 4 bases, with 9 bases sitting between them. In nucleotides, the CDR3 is TGTGCCAGCAGCTTAGCTGGGCGCGCAGATACGCAGTATTTT. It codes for CASSLAGRADTQYF.

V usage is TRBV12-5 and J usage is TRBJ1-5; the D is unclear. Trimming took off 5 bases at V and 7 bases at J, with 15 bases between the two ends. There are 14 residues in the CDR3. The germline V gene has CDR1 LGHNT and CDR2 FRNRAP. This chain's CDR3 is CASGPPGIPQPQHF. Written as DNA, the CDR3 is TGTGCTAGTGGTCCCCCGGGGATTCCCCAGCCCCAGCATTTT. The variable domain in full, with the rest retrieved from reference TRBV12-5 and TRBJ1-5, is DARVTQTPRHKVTEMGQEVTMRCQPILGHNTVFWYRQTMMQGLELLAYFRNRAPLDDSGMPKDRFSAEMPDATLATLKIQPSEPRDSAVYFCASGPPGIPQPQHFGDGTRLSIL.

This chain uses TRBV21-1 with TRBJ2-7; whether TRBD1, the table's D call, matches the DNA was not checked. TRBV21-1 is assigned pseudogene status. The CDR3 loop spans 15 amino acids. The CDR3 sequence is CASSTRQGTSYEQYF. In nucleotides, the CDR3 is TGTGCCAGCAGCACTCGACAGGGGACCTCCTACGAGCAGTACTTC.

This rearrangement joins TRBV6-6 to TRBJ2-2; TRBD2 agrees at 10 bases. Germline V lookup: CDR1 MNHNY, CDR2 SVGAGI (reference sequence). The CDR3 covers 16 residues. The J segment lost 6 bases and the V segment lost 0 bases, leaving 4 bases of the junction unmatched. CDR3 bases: TGTGCCAGCAGTTACTCGAGCGGGGGGGTCGCCGGGGAGCTGTTTTTT. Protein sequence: CASSYSSGGVAGELFF.